This TCR beta chain emerged from a study of blood T cell repertoires in COVID-19. The germline V gene encodes CDR1 LGHNA and CDR2 YSLEER. CDR3 size: 15 residues. The V and J ends lost 4 bases and 3 bases, in that order; junction bases with no gene match: 5. Using immunoSEQ multiplex PCR, the repertoire was profiled, and TCRdb retains in-frame clones only, with some absent. Of roughly 200,000 clones in the sample, 83% are singletons; the top ten hold roughly 1.4%. The specimen was peripheral blood. V and J are TRBV4-3 and TRBJ1-3; 8 bases align to TRBD1. The origin of this receptor is a human donor in a cohort sampled during active COVID-19. The CDR3 is CASSPRQGSGNTIYF. The CDR3 region has the DNA TGCGCCAGCAGCCCCCGACAGGGGAGTGGAAACACCATATATTTT.